One and the same sample provided the 24 T cell receptor beta chains below, sequenced in a study of blood T cell repertoires in COVID-19. Data came from immunoSEQ multiplex PCR; TCRdb stores just in-frame clones and leaves some out. There are a few hundred thousand clones in the sample; approximately 92% occur only once, and 3.5% to 5% lies in the top ten. Sequences were obtained from peripheral blood. The receptors stem from a woman aged 40 to 50 who had recovered from COVID-19.

J is TRBJ2-2 and V is TRBV9; TRBD2 aligns across 10 bases. This CDR3 spans 15 amino acids. CDR1 and CDR2 from the germline V gene are SGDLS and YYNGEE. The trim removed 4 bases at V and 3 bases at J, leaving 3 bases unmatched. The CDR3 region is CASSTGLADTGELFF. CDR3 nucleotide sequence: TGTGCCAGCAGCACTGGACTAGCGGACACCGGGGAGCTGTTTTTT.

The chain couples TRBV4-1 to TRBJ1-6; D gene unclear. Per the germline V gene, CDR1 is MGHRA and CDR2 is YSYEKL. V lost 1 base, J lost 6 bases, and 7 bases lay in between. The length of the CDR3 is 14 residues. CDR3 protein: CASSQVIVNSPLHF. CDR3 coding DNA: TGCGCCAGCAGCCAAGTTATAGTTAATTCACCCCTCCACTTT.

The chain is built from TRBV18 and TRBJ2-1, with D possibly being TRBD1 (5 bases). This CDR3 has 15 residues. CDR1 and CDR2 from the germline V gene are KGHSH and LQKENI. Trimming took off 3 bases at V and 6 bases at J, with 15 bases between the two ends. The CDR3 is CASSPGQGGFNEQFF. The DNA of the CDR3 is TGTGCCAGCTCACCGGGGCAAGGCGGCTTCAATGAGCAGTTCTTC.

The chain carries TRBV18 and TRBJ2-7; 8 nucleotides line up with TRBD1. From germline, CDR1 is KGHSH and CDR2 LQKENI. Germline trimming cut 6 bases from V and 7 bases from J; bases unmatched to any gene: 8. The CDR3 is made up of 13 amino acids. The CDR3 loop is CASSPAGGGEQYV. As DNA, the CDR3 is TGTGCCAGCTCTCCGGCAGGGGGCGGGGAGCAGTACGTC.

The V call is TRBV12-3 or TRBV12-4, the J call TRBJ2-3; the match to TRBD1 covers 8 bases. This CDR3 is built from 12 residues. Trimming removed 6 bases from V and 5 bases from J; junction bases left unmatched: 1. CDR3 region: CASRQGGDTQYF. Here the CDR3 DNA reads TGTGCCAGCAGACAGGGGGGAGATACGCAGTATTTT.

This rearrangement joins TRBV19 to TRBJ1-2, with D perhaps matching TRBD1 (5 bases). The germline CDR1 and CDR2 sequences are LNHDA and SQIVND (reference sequence). The CDR3 runs 14 residues. V was pared by 1 base and J by 4 bases, with 10 bases between. This chain's CDR3 is CASSIVGGAYGYTF. DNA for the CDR3: TGTGCCAGTAGTATAGTAGGTGGGGCCTATGGCTACACCTTC.

The chain couples TRBV30 to TRBJ2-1, with 9 bases identical to TRBD1. Per the germline V gene, CDR1 is GTSNPN and CDR2 is SVGIG (reference sequence). The CDR3 has 14 amino acids. J gave up 7 bases and V 5 bases, and 9 bases lay outside the gene matches. The DNA of the CDR3 is TGTGCCTGGGACAGGGGGGAGGCGTTAAATGAGCAGTTCTTC. Its translation: CAWDRGEALNEQFF.

The chain combines TRBV28 with TRBJ1-2; 7 bases map to TRBD1. This CDR3 is 13 amino acids long. Unmatched junction bases numbered 9, after V lost 10 bases and J lost 4 bases. Germline values: CDR1 MDHEN, CDR2 SYDVKM. The CDR3, as DNA: TGTGCCACTCAGGACAGGACAGCCTATGGCTACACCTTC. The encoded protein is CATQDRTAYGYTF.

This chain uses TRBV5-1 with TRBJ2-3, with TRBD2 matching over 7 bases. The junction had 12 bases not matched to a gene; V was cut back by 4 bases and J by 10 bases. CDR3 length equals 14 residues. Germline V gene data show CDR1 as SGHRS and CDR2 as YFSETQ. The CDR3 is CASSPGLGWVSQYF. DNA of the CDR3: TGCGCCAGCAGCCCCGGACTAGGATGGGTATCGCAGTATTTT.

The chain carries TRBV28 and TRBJ2-2; D is unclear. This CDR3 is 15 amino acids long. V was trimmed by 3 bases and J by 2 bases, leaving 10 bases between them. CDR1 is MDHEN and CDR2 is SYDVKM in the germline V gene. The CDR3 loop reads CASSFGEDNTGELFF. The DNA for the CDR3 is TGTGCCAGCAGTTTCGGTGAGGATAACACCGGGGAGCTGTTTTTT.

The chain employs TRBV18 and TRBJ2-1; a possible D gene is TRBD1 (6 bases). Germline lookup yields CDR1 KGHSH and CDR2 LQKENI. The CDR3 runs to 14 residues. The V gene lost 3 bases and the J gene lost 3 bases, with 9 bases spanning the gap. CDR3 amino acids: CASSPDSNYNEQFF. For the CDR3, the DNA is TGTGCCAGCTCACCGGACAGTAACTACAATGAGCAGTTCTTC.

The genes are TRBV5-6 and TRBJ2-7; 13 nucleotides match TRBD2. Germline-derived CDR1 and CDR2 are SGHDT and YYEEEE. Trimming took 3 bases from V and 3 from J; bases not matched to a gene: 9. The CDR3 runs 17 residues. The CDR3 DNA follows: TGTGCCAGCAGCTCCGGACTAGCGGGGGAATTTTACTACGAGCAGTACTTC. Translated, it gives CASSSGLAGEFYYEQYF.

CDR3 DNA sequence: TGTGCCAGCAGCTTACGAGCCCAGGGTTCCGAGACCCAGTACTTC. This codes for CASSLRAQGSETQYF. The chain recombines TRBV7-9 with TRBJ2-5; a possible D gene is TRBD1 (5 bases). Trimming shortened V by 2 bases and J by 5 bases, and 15 bases separated the two germline ends. The CDR3 spans 15 residues. In germline, CDR1 is SEHNR, CDR2 FQNEAQ (reference sequence).

This clone occurred a few times. This rearrangement joins TRBV5-4 to TRBJ2-3; 7 nucleotides align to TRBD2. CDR3 length: 15 amino acids. J lost 1 base, V lost 2 bases, and 4 bases had no gene match. Germline CDR1 SGHNT, CDR2 YYREEE (reference sequence). The CDR3 DNA follows: TGTGCCAGCAGCTTACCGGGGGGACGCACAGATACGCAGTATTTT. Protein: CASSLPGGRTDTQYF.

The J gene is TRBJ1-1, the V gene TRBV2; no definite D call. The germline gives CDR1 SNHLY, CDR2 FYNNEI. The ends were cut back, 6 bases at V and 4 bases at J, with 15 bases in the middle. This CDR3 has 14 amino acids. CDR3 DNA sequence: TGTGCCAGCAGCAGGCAGTTTTCCCTCACTGAAGCTTTCTTT. Its protein is CASSRQFSLTEAFF.

This sequence joins TRBV30 and TRBJ2-1; TRBD2 agrees at 11 bases. The germline gives CDR1 GTSNPN, CDR2 SVGIG (reference sequence). The CDR3 is made up of 15 amino acids. Trimming removed 2 bases from V and 9 bases from J; junction bases left unmatched: 9. CDR3 coding DNA: TGTGCCTGGAGTAAGCTAGCGGGAGGCCCACGTGAGCAGTTCTTC. Its protein is CAWSKLAGGPREQFF.

The chain carries TRBV5-4 and TRBJ2-3, with 10 positions matching TRBD2. V was pared by 0 bases and J by 1 base, with 11 bases of the junction left unmatched. Germline CDR1 and CDR2: SGHNT and YYREEE (reference sequence). This CDR3 region has 19 residues. CDR3 DNA sequence: TGTGCCAGCAGCTTGGGCGGTAGCGGGGGGCTCTCTGGCACAGATACGCAGTATTTT. Encoded protein: CASSLGGSGGLSGTDTQYF. The entire variable domain, with the rest obtained from reference TRBV5-4 and TRBJ2-3, is as follows: ETGVTQSPTHLIKTRGQQVTLRCSSQSGHNTVSWYQQALGQGPQFIFQYYREEENGRGNFPPRFSGLQFPNYSSELNVNALELDDSALYLCASSLGGSGGLSGTDTQYFGPGTRLTVL.

The rearrangement links TRBV4-1 to TRBJ1-2, with a possible D match to TRBD1 (5 bases). Per germline, CDR1 MGHRA and CDR2 YSYEKL. This CDR3 has 15 residues. The V end was cut by 1 base, the J end by 4 bases, with 13 bases between. The CDR3 spells CASSQGWGGTYGYTF. The CDR3 DNA sequence: TGCGCCAGCAGCCAAGGTTGGGGCGGCACCTATGGCTACACCTTC.

This clone came up a few times. The rearrangement joins TRBV11-2 to TRBJ2-3; TRBD2 aligns across 8 bases. CDR3 length: 15 residues. Trimming removed 4 bases from V and 5 bases from J; junction bases left unmatched: 8. CDR1 SGHAT and CDR2 FQNNGV come from the germline V gene. CDR3 region: CASSSTGGALDTQYF. CDR3 coding DNA: TGTGCCAGCAGCTCTACCGGGGGGGCCCTAGATACGCAGTATTTT. Variable domain in full (rest from reference TRBV11-2 and TRBJ2-3): EAGVAQSPRYKIIEKRQSVAFWCNPISGHATLYWYQQILGQGPKLLIQFQNNGVVDDSQLPKDRFSAERLKGVDSTLKIQPAKLEDSAVYLCASSSTGGALDTQYFGPGTRLTVL.

This clone was recorded once. This sequence joins TRBV11-3 and TRBJ2-3, with 7 bases aligning to TRBD2. This CDR3 region has 16 residues. The germline V gene has CDR1 SGHNT and CDR2 YENEEA. With 2 bases clipped from V and 5 bases from J, the junction kept 10 bases outside the gene matches. As DNA, the CDR3 is TGTGCCAGCAGCTTAAGATCGGGAGGTTTCTTAGATACGCAGTATTTT. Encoded protein: CASSLRSGGFLDTQYF.

This chain links TRBV19 with TRBJ2-2; weak D call: TRBD2 (6 bases). CDR3 length: 15 amino acids. V was pared by 7 bases and J by 5 bases, with 17 bases between. Germline V gives CDR1 LNHDA, CDR2 SQIVND (reference sequence). The CDR3 protein is CASNPSALSTGELFF. The CDR3 coding sequence is TGTGCCAGTAATCCTAGCGCCCTGAGTACCGGGGAGCTGTTTTTT. Based on the CDR3 plus reference TRBV19 and TRBJ2-2, the full variable domain is DGGITQSPKYLFRKEGQNVTLSCEQNLNHDAMYWYRQDPGQGLRLIYYSQIVNDFQKGDIAEGYSVSREKKESFPLTVTSAQKNPTAFYLCASNPSALSTGELFFGEGSRLTVL.

This clone has a single count. The rearrangement links TRBV5-5 to TRBJ1-2; tentatively, D is TRBD1 (5 bases). Germline loops: CDR1 SGHKS, CDR2 YYEKEE (reference sequence). This CDR3 is 15 amino acids long. V lost 2 bases, J lost 0 bases, and 11 bases lay in between. CDR3 amino acids: CASSLLTQANYGYTF. The CDR3 DNA reads as TGTGCCAGCAGCTTATTGACACAGGCTAACTATGGCTACACCTTC.

V usage is TRBV20-1 and J usage is TRBJ2-2; D is unresolved. Trimming took off 6 bases at V and 0 bases at J, with 11 bases between the two ends. Per germline, CDR1 DFQATT and CDR2 SNEGSKA (reference sequence). This CDR3 region has 14 residues. The CDR3 reads CSASTNSNTGELFF. CDR3 coding DNA: TGCAGTGCAAGTACTAATTCGAACACCGGGGAGCTGTTTTTT.

The V gene is TRBV28, the J gene TRBJ1-4; tentatively, D is TRBD1 (6 bases). The CDR3 runs 12 residues. Germline V gene data show CDR1 as MDHEN and CDR2 as SYDVKM. Trimming cost V 6 bases and J 7 bases, with 9 bases left between them. The CDR3 bases are TGTGCCAGCAGGATACAGGGTGAAAAACTGTTTTTT. Amino acids: CASRIQGEKLFF. The variable domain in full, with the rest retrieved from reference TRBV28 and TRBJ1-4, is DVKVTQSSRYLVKRTGEKVFLECVQDMDHENMFWYRQDPGLGLRLIYFSYDVKMKEKGDIPEGYSVSREKKERFSLILESASTNQTSMYLCASRIQGEKLFFGSGTQLSVL.